This T cell receptor beta chain came from a study of T-cell reconstitution after alpha-beta-depleted transplantation in children. Findings and limits, study-wide: The main origin of T-cell counts and diversity one year after transplant was newly produced T cells.

Trimming took 3 bases from V and 1 from J, leaving 10 bases between them. Looked up from germline, CDR1 is SQVTM and CDR2 is ANQGSEA. There are 13 residues in the CDR3. During its preparation, the TCRbeta library received unique molecular identifiers. TCRdb ran MiXCR on the PCR reads and lists one entry per CDR3 protein. This table holds 250,000 to 300,000 distinct CDR3 sequences, about 7.3% found once. This clonotype was seen many times. Its antigen is as yet unknown. The chain carries TRBV29-1 and TRBJ2-7, with no clear D. The receptor comes from a female patient aged 2 to 10 who had a stem cell transplant for Fanconi anemia, so the T cells may come from the graft donor. The input for sequencing was peripheral blood, taken 360 days after TCRalphabeta/CD19-depleted stem cell transplant. For the CDR3, the DNA is TGCAGCGTTGATAAGGACGGTTCCTACGAGCAGTACTTC. It is translated as CSVDKDGSYEQYF.